This TCR beta chain derives from a study of regulatory T cells in long-lasting Graves disease. Described time point: persistent/refractory GD, antithyroid drugs over 5 years with positive TRAb. RNA isolated from PBMCs was used to make the TCR library. Building the TCR beta libraries relied on iRepertoire HTBI primers, and CDR3 regions underwent Arm-PCR. TCRdb passed the multiplex PCR reads through MiXCR, listing each CDR3 protein once. The data contain hundreds of thousands of distinct CDR3 sequences, 30% of them singletons. The CDR3 is 13 amino acids. Between the trimmed V and J ends, which lost 6 bases and 5 bases, there was a span of 8 bases.

This specimen was peripheral blood mononuclear cells (PBMCs), taken when the disease was refractory, from a patient treated with antithyroid drugs. J is TRBJ1-6 and V is TRBV12-3 or TRBV12-4; TRBD1 is a possible D gene (5 bases). The source is a female donor with Graves disease. CDR3 nucleotide sequence: TGTGCCAGCAGGACAGTTAATAATTCACCCCTCCACTTT. This encodes CASRTVNNSPLHF.